This T cell receptor (beta chain) was captured in a study of response to subunit inactivated influenza vaccine. TCRdb independently ran MiXCR on the RT-PCR reads; one entry per CDR3 protein. The table lists approximately 170,000 distinct CDR3 sequences, less than 15% of them singletons. These data also formed part of another study, on T cells expressing NK-cell markers. From that study: Generation of TCR beta cDNA was performed by 5'RACE template switching incorporating UMIs.

Source: CD8+ T cells sorted from PBMCs, taken about 12 days after vaccination. This receptor was taken from a man aged 50-59 years who received an inactivated influenza vaccine.

The CDR3 bases are TGTGCCAGCAGGCCGGGTGGGTTATCCTACAATGAGCAGTTCTTC. This encodes CASRPGGLSYNEQFF. The chain recombines TRBV2 with TRBJ2-1; no firm D call. Germline V gene sequence: CDR1 SNHLY, CDR2 FYNNEI. The V end lost 6 bases, the J end lost 1 base, and 13 bases lay between the germline ends. The CDR3 totals 15 residues.